This TCR beta chain was found in a study of cytomegalovirus exposure and HLA in healthy donors. PCR used 60 Vbeta primers and 13 Jbeta primers. TCRdb's table, derived via immunoSEQ multiplex PCR, lists solely in-frame clones and lacks some. The repertoire holds around 130,000 clones, around four fifths seen once, with about 1.2% in the top ten. Study conclusions and caveats: Later analysis showed TCR association rates varying by HLA locus, highest for DRB1 and lowest for HLA-C.

A remark on this clone: What it binds is not known.

This CDR3 spans 13 amino acids. V gave up 1 base and J gave up 3 bases, with 4 bases separating them. Germline V gene data show CDR1 as MGHDK and CDR2 as SYGVNS. The gene calls are TRBV25-1 and TRBJ2-4; no firm D call. The receptor was derived from a boy between 10 and 17 years old in good health and CMV-seronegative. Specimen: PBMCs. CDR3 bases: TGTGCCAGCAGTGAATCCGGCAAAAACATTCAGTACTTC. Amino acids: CASSESGKNIQYF.